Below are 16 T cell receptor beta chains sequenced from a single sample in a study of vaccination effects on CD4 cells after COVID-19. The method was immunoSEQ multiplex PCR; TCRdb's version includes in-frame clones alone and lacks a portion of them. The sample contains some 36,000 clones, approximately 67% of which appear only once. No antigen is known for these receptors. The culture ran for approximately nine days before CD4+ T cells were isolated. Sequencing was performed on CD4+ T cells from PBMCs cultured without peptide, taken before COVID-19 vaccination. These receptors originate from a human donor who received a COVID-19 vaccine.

The DNA of the CDR3 is TGTGCCAGCAGCCCGAGAACCCTTAGCACAGATACGCAGTATTTT. Protein product: CASSPRTLSTDTQYF. The chain carries TRBV5-4 and TRBJ2-3; D is ambiguous. Trimming removed 4 bases from V and 0 bases from J, with 12 bases in between. The germline gives CDR1 SGHNT, CDR2 YYREEE (reference sequence). This CDR3 comprises 15 residues.

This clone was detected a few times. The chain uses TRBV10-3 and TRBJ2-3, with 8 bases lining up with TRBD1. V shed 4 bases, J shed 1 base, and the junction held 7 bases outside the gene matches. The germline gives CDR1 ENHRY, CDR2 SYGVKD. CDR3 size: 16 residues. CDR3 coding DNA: TGTGCCATCAGTGCTACCCCGGGACAGGGCACAGATACGCAGTATTTT. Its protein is CAISATPGQGTDTQYF.

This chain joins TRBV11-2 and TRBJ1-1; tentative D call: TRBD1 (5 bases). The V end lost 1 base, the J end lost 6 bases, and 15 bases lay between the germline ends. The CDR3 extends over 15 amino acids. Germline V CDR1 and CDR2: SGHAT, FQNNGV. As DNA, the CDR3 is TGTGCCAGCAGCTTAGGGAATAGGGGAAACGCTGAAGCTTTCTTT. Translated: CASSLGNRGNAEAFF.

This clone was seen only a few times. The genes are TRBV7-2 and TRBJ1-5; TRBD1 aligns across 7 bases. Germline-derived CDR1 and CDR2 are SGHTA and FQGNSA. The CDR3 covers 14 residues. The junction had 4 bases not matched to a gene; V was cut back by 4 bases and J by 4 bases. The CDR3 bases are TGTGCCAGCAGCTACAGGGGCCGGAATCAGCCCCAGCATTTT. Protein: CASSYRGRNQPQHF.

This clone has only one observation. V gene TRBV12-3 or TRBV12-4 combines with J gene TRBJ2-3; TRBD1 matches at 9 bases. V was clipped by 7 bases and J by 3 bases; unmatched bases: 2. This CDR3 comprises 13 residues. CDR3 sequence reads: CASKGTGTDTQYF. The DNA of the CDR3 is TGTGCCAGCAAGGGGACAGGGACAGATACGCAGTATTTT.

The chain's CDR3 is CASSQSRGQGSAFF. CDR3 DNA sequence: TGTGCCAGCAGCCAATCAAGGGGGCAGGGCTCGGCTTTCTTT. This chain joins TRBV3-1 (or the pseudogene TRBV3-2) and TRBJ1-1, with 7 bases identical to TRBD1. Germline loops: CDR1 LGHDT, CDR2 YNNKEL (reference sequence). The J segment lost 11 bases and the V segment lost 2 bases, leaving 11 bases of the junction unmatched. The CDR3 spans 14 residues.

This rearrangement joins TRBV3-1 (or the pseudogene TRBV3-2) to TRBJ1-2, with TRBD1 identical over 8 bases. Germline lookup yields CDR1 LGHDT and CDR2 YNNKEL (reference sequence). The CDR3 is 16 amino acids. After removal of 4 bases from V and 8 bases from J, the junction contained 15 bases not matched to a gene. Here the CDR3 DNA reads TGTGCCAGCAGCCCTAGAGCCACAGGGGGAAGGGGAGGCTACACCTTC. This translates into CASSPRATGGRGGYTF.

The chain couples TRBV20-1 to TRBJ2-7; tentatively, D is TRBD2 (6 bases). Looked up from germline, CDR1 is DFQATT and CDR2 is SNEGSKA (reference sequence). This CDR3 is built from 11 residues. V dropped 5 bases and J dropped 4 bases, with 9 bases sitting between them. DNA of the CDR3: TGCAGTGCTCGGGACTTTTACGAGCAGTACTTC. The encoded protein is CSARDFYEQYF.

CDR3 in amino acids: CASSLTGDRASYEQYF. Here the CDR3 DNA reads TGTGCCAGCAGCCTTACAGGGGACAGGGCCTCCTACGAGCAGTACTTC. The chain has TRBV7-2 and TRBJ2-7; 9 bases fit TRBD1. The CDR3 is 16 residues long. CDR1 SGHTA and CDR2 FQGNSA come from the germline V gene. V lost 5 bases, J lost 0 bases, and 8 bases stayed unmatched.

This CDR3 reads CASSSPPRYIYEQYF. The CDR3 coding sequence is TGTGCCAGCAGTTCCCCTCCCCGATATATCTACGAGCAGTACTTC. The J gene is TRBJ2-7, the V gene TRBV6-2 or TRBV6-3, with unresolved D. The germline gives CDR1 MNHEY, CDR2 SVGEGT. Trimming removed 4 bases at V and 3 bases at J, with 16 bases between. This CDR3 is 15 amino acids long.

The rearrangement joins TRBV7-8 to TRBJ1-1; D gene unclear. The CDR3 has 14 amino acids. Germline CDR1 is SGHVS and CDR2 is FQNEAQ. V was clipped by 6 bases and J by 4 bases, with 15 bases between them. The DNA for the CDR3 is TGTGCCAGCAGTTCAAGGGAGGGTCGCACTGAAGCTTTCTTT. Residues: CASSSREGRTEAFF.

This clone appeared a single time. For the CDR3, the DNA is TGCGCCAGCAGCTTGGAGGGGGCCCCGAGGGGACTAGCGGGAGTCCCCGGGGAGCTGTTTTTT. Protein sequence: CASSLEGAPRGLAGVPGELFF. The chain is built from TRBV5-1 and TRBJ2-2, with 14 bases identical to TRBD2. The CDR3 is 21 amino acids. The junction had 16 bases not matched to a gene; V was cut back by 0 bases and J by 6 bases. The germline V gene encodes CDR1 SGHRS and CDR2 YFSETQ.

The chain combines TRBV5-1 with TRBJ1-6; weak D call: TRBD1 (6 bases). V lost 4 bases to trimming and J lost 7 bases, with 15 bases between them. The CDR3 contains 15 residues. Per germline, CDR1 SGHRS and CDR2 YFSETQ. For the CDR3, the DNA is TGCGCCAGCAGCCCTGGGGGCGCGGAGAATTCACCCCTCCACTTT. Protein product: CASSPGGAENSPLHF.

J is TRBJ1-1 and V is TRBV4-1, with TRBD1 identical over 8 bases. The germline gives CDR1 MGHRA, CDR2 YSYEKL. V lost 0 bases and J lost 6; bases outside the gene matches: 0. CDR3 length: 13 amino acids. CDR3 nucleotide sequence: TGCGCCAGCAGCCAAGAACAGGGGGCTGAAGCTTTCTTT. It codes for CASSQEQGAEAFF.

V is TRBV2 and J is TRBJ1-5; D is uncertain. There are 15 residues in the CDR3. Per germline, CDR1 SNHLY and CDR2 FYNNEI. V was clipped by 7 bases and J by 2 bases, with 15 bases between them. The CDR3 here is CASTLSGDGNQPQHF. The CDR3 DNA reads TGTGCCAGCACCCTTTCTGGGGATGGCAATCAGCCCCAGCATTTT.

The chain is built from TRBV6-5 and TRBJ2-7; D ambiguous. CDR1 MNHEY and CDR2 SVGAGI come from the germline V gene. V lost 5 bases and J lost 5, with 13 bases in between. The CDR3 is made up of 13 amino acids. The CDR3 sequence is CASSPYLFDEQYF. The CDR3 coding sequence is TGTGCCAGCAGTCCATATCTTTTCGACGAGCAGTACTTC.